This entry features one T cell receptor (beta chain) sequence. The antigen is unknown. These data belong to a study of T cell responses to AZD1222 COVID-19 vaccine. Study conclusions and caveats: Donors were chiefly white British, with a greater number of females, and clonal diversity was perhaps underestimated.

The junction had 4 bases not matched to a gene; V was cut back by 4 bases and J by 6 bases. The CDR3 spans 15 residues. Per germline, CDR1 MNHNY and CDR2 SVGAGI (reference sequence). Second doses were pooled across both intervals (about 4 or about 12 weeks). Generated by immunoSEQ multiplex PCR, the TCRdb table keeps only in-frame clones and is missing some. The data hold some 150,000 clones, with more than 75% observed a single time. The receptor was derived from an adult who received the AZD1222 COVID-19 vaccine. The material was peripheral blood, obtained 28 days after the second AZD1222 dose. The chain links TRBV6-6 to TRBJ2-2; TRBD1 matches at 11 bases. The CDR3 reads CASSLWDRGAGELFF. CDR3 DNA: TGTGCCAGCAGTTTGTGGGACAGGGGGGCCGGGGAGCTGTTTTTT.